What follows are 19 T cell receptor beta chains derived from one specimen sequenced in a study of PD-1 blockade in classical Hodgkin lymphoma. All the patients suffered relapse after autologous stem cell transplantation, and brentuximab vedotin exposure differed. The data were produced by immunoSEQ multiplex PCR, yet TCRdb's version contains in-frame clones alone and is incomplete. The repertoire consists of 40,000 to 45,000 clones, with over 75% occurring once and the leading ten covering under 15%. Sequenced material: peripheral blood mononuclear cells (PBMCs), taken at baseline. These receptors were collected from a human donor with classical Hodgkin lymphoma.

The rearrangement uses TRBV6-5 and TRBJ2-5, with D possibly TRBD1 on 5 matching bases. CDR1 and CDR2 (germline): MNHEY, SVGAGI. CDR3 length equals 15 residues. Trimming cost V 2 bases and J 4 bases, with 14 bases left between them. Here the CDR3 reads CASSYLAGSGETQYF. CDR3 in DNA: TGTGCCAGCAGTTACCTTGCAGGGTCGGGAGAGACCCAGTACTTC.

This clone was counted between two and nine times. V and J are TRBV9 and TRBJ2-2; D is unresolved. V lost 0 bases, J lost 5 bases, and 2 bases lay in between. This CDR3 has 12 amino acids. Germline-derived CDR1 and CDR2 are SGDLS and YYNGEE. The CDR3 nucleotides read TGTGCCAGCAGCGTAGCTACCGGGGAGCTGTTTTTT. It translates to CASSVATGELFF.

This chain links TRBV13 with TRBJ2-5; D remains ambiguous. The ends were cut back, 4 bases at V and 5 bases at J, with 5 bases in the middle. Germline-derived CDR1 and CDR2 are PRHDT and FYEKMQ (reference sequence). There are 11 residues in the CDR3. This chain's CDR3 is CASSSRETQYF. As DNA, the CDR3 is TGTGCCAGCAGCTCTCGGGAGACCCAGTACTTC.

Here the CDR3 reads CAIRSPKDGYTF. The CDR3 bases are TGTGCCATCAGAAGCCCTAAGGATGGCTACACCTTC. The chain recombines TRBV10-3 with TRBJ1-2; D unclear. The CDR3 spans 12 residues. The V gene's germline CDR1 is ENHRY and CDR2 SYGVKD. Trimming took off 6 bases at V and 6 bases at J, with 11 bases between the two ends.

This clone was found a few times. The chain carries TRBV7-9 and TRBJ2-7; maybe TRBD1 (6 bases). The CDR3 sequence is 15 residues long. Per germline, CDR1 SEHNR and CDR2 FQNEAQ (reference sequence). The V end was cut by 3 bases, the J end by 1 base, with 13 bases between. The CDR3 DNA follows: TGTGCCAGCAGCTTCGGGACACAGATATCCTACGAGCAGTACTTC. Translating gives CASSFGTQISYEQYF. Together with reference TRBV7-9 and TRBJ2-7, the CDR3 gives the full variable domain: DTGVSQNPRHKITKRGQNVTFRCDPISEHNRLYWYRQTLGQGPEFLTYFQNEAQLEKSRLLSDRFSAERPKGSFSTLEIQRTEQGDSAMYLCASSFGTQISYEQYFGPGTRLTVT.

The CDR3 sequence is CASSQTGQANTIYF. The CDR3 coding sequence is TGTGCCAGCAGCCAGACAGGGCAAGCGAACACCATATATTTT. V and J are TRBV6-5 and TRBJ1-3; 7 bases are a match to TRBD1. The CDR3 sequence is 14 residues long. V lost 6 bases to trimming and J lost 7 bases; unmatched junction nucleotides: 9. From germline, CDR1 is MNHEY and CDR2 SVGAGI.

This chain joins TRBV27 and TRBJ1-1, with no clear D. The CDR3 has 16 amino acids. CDR1 and CDR2 from the germline V gene are MNHEY and SMNVEV (reference sequence). Deletions cut 2 bases from V and 3 bases from J, with 16 bases between. CDR3 bases: TGTGCCAGCAGTTTACAGAGCTATTACATGGACACTGAAGCTTTCTTT. It encodes CASSLQSYYMDTEAFF.

The chain couples TRBV7-8 to TRBJ2-7; TRBD1 might be the D (6 bases). V shed 1 base and J shed 1 base, with 8 bases lying between them. The length of the CDR3 is 14 residues. The germline CDR1 and CDR2 sequences are SGHVS and FQNEAQ. The CDR3 coding sequence is TGTGCCAGCAGCTTAGAGGGGGAATCCTACGAGCAGTACTTC. This encodes CASSLEGESYEQYF. Filled out from reference TRBV7-8 and TRBJ2-7, the complete variable domain reads GAGVSQSPRYKVAKRGQDVALRCDPISGHVSLFWYQQALGQGPEFLTYFQNEAQLDKSGLPSDRFFAERPEGSVSTLKIQRTQQEDSAVYLCASSLEGESYEQYFGPGTRLTVT.

The chain is built from TRBV25-1 and TRBJ2-1; tentatively, D is TRBD2 (5 bases). V was shortened by 6 bases and J by 7 bases, with 10 bases between the two germline ends. Germline values: CDR1 MGHDK, CDR2 SYGVNS. This CDR3 has 12 amino acids. The CDR3 region is CASSQTGNEQFF. The DNA of the CDR3 is TGTGCCAGCAGCCAGACGGGGAATGAGCAGTTCTTC.

This clone was seen more than once but under ten times. The J gene is TRBJ2-7, the V gene TRBV7-6; no definite D call. CDR3 size: 13 residues. Trimming removed 0 bases from V and 4 bases from J, with 7 bases in between. CDR1 is SGHVS and CDR2 is FNYEAQ in the germline V gene. The chain's CDR3 is CASSLALGYEQYF. The CDR3 DNA follows: TGTGCCAGCAGCTTAGCGCTCGGTTACGAGCAGTACTTC.

The chain links TRBV5-1 to TRBJ2-3; D gene uncertain. Deletions cut 10 bases from V and 0 bases from J, with 9 bases between. The CDR3 sequence is 12 residues long. CDR1 is SGHRS, CDR2 YFSETQ, per germline. The CDR3 protein is CAGDSSTDTQYF. The CDR3 DNA sequence: TGCGCCGGGGATTCTAGCACAGATACGCAGTATTTT.

V gene TRBV6-1 combines with J gene TRBJ1-1, with D possibly TRBD1 on 5 matching bases. This CDR3 is 14 amino acids long. Germline CDR1 is MNHNS and CDR2 is SASEGT. Trimming took off 3 bases at V and 1 base at J, with 9 bases between the two ends. This CDR3 reads CASSEGGANTEAFF. Here the CDR3 DNA reads TGTGCCAGCAGTGAGGGGGGAGCGAACACTGAAGCTTTCTTT.

This chain connects TRBV5-1 to TRBJ2-7; D is unclear. The germline V gene has CDR1 SGHRS and CDR2 YFSETQ. The CDR3 is 14 amino acids. V was pared by 0 bases and J by 6 bases, with 13 bases between. Here the CDR3 reads CASSLGRLDLEQYF. In DNA, the CDR3 is TGCGCCAGCAGCTTGGGTCGGCTCGACCTCGAGCAGTACTTC.

In its sample, this clone was seen once. The chain joins TRBV7-2 to TRBJ2-5; 7 nucleotides match TRBD2. The CDR3 runs 13 residues. The germline CDR1 and CDR2 sequences are SGHTA and FQGNSA. Trimming removed 4 bases from V and 4 bases from J; junction bases left unmatched: 3. DNA of the CDR3: TGTGCCAGCAGCTCCCCGGGGGGAGAGACCCAGTACTTC. Its translation is CASSSPGGETQYF.

This clone was seen a single time. The rearrangement uses TRBV7-2 and TRBJ1-5; D is uncertain. V lost 3 bases and J lost 0, with 9 bases in between. In germline, CDR1 is SGHTA, CDR2 FQGNSA. This CDR3 comprises 15 residues. CDR3 coding DNA: TGTGCCAGCAGCTTTGGGCATAATAGCAATCAGCCCCAGCATTTT. Encoded protein: CASSFGHNSNQPQHF. Full variable domain (missing parts from reference TRBV7-2 and TRBJ1-5): GAGVSQSPSNKVTEKGKDVELRCDPISGHTALYWYRQSLGQGLEFLIYFQGNSAPDKSGLPSDRFSAERTGGSVSTLTIQRTQQEDSAVYLCASSFGHNSNQPQHFGDGTRLSIL.

This clone was counted once. The rearrangement uses TRBV6-6 and TRBJ2-1, with no clear D. The CDR3 has 13 residues. Trimming stripped 0 bases from V and 9 bases from J, with 9 bases between. CDR1 is MNHNY, CDR2 SVGAGI, per germline (reference sequence). In DNA, the CDR3 is TGTGCCAGCAGTTACTCCGTGGCAGGTGAGCAGTTCTTC. Its translation is CASSYSVAGEQFF.

V is TRBV6-1 and J is TRBJ2-1; 11 bases fit TRBD2. Looked up from germline, CDR1 is MNHNS and CDR2 is SASEGT. V was clipped by 2 bases and J by 6 bases; unmatched bases: 6. This CDR3 region has 16 residues. CDR3 sequence (DNA): TGTGCCAGCAGTGAACTCATAGCGGGGGGGCTCAATGAGCAGTTCTTC. Translated: CASSELIAGGLNEQFF.

The rearrangement links TRBV29-1 to TRBJ2-3; maybe TRBD1 (6 bases). The CDR3 is made up of 14 amino acids. Trimming stripped 7 bases from V and 2 bases from J, with 16 bases between. From germline, CDR1 is SQVTM and CDR2 ANQGSEA. CDR3 coding DNA: TGCAGCGGGGGGACAACCCTCCCCACAGATACGCAGTATTTT. This codes for CSGGTTLPTDTQYF.

The gene calls are TRBV7-2 and TRBJ2-7; a possible D gene is TRBD1 (6 bases). This CDR3 region has 17 residues. Trimming removed 3 bases at V and 6 bases at J, with 24 bases between. Germline values: CDR1 SGHTA, CDR2 FQGNSA. CDR3 in DNA: TGTGCCAGCAGCTTCCCCAACAGGGACCCTTCAGGTGGCGAGCAGTACTTC. Its translation: CASSFPNRDPSGGEQYF. Full variable domain (missing parts from reference TRBV7-2 and TRBJ2-7): GAGVSQSPSNKVTEKGKDVELRCDPISGHTALYWYRQSLGQGLEFLIYFQGNSAPDKSGLPSDRFSAERTGGSVSTLTIQRTQQEDSAVYLCASSFPNRDPSGGEQYFGPGTRLTVT.